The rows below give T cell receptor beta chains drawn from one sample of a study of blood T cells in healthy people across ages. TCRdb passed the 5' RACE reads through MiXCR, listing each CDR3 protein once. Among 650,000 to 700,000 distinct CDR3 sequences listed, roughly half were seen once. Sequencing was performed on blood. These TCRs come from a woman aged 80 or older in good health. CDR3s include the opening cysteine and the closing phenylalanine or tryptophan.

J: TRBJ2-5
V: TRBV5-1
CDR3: CASSIGLLFETQYF

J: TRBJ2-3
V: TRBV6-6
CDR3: CASRPRGSGLLTDTQYF

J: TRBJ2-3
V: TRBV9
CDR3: CASSVTPQDTQYF

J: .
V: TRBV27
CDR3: CASSLSVSGRPKTQYF

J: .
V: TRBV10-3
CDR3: CAIGESGETQYF

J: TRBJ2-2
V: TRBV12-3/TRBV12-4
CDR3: CASSLSDLYWELFF

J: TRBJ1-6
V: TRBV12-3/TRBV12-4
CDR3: CASRYIDNSPLHF

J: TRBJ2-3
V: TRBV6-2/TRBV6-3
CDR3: CASSNPGPSTDTQYF

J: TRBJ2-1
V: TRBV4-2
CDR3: CASSQEGTSGRAVFF

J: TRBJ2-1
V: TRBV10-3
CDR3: CAISDFSYNEQFF

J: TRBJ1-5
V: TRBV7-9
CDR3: CASSLSGGPSNQPQHF

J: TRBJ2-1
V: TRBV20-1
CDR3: CSARAGTSGREQFF

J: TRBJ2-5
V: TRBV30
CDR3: CAWSPGLAGTIEQYF

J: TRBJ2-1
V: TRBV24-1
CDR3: CATSDSRQGSRNEQFF

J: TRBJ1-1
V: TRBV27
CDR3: CASSLSRMGSTEAFF

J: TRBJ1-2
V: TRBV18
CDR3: CASSAYPSHGYTF

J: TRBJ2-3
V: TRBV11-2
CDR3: CASSSQGHSTDTQYF

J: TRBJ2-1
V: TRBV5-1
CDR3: CASSGAGASEQFF

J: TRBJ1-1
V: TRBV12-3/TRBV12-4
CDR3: CASSPTGVYTEAFF

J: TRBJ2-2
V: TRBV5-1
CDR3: CASRSLAGEDTGELFF

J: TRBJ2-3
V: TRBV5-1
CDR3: CASSNKGPSTDTQYF

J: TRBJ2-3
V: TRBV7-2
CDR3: CASSLTGTSGADTQYF

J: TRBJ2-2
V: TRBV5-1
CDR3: CASSFKGAGELFF

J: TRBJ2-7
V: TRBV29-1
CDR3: CSVVASSYEQYF

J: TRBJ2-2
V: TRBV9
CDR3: CASSPRSGAPLRELFF

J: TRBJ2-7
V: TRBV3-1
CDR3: CASSQEAGGIYEQYF

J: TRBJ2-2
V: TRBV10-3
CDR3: CAIRTSASNTGELFF

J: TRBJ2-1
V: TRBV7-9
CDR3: CASSHWGNEQFF

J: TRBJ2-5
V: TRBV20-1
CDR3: CSAREGGRMETQYF

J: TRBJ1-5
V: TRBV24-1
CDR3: CATSSGSSNQPQHF

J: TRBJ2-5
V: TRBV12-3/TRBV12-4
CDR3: CASSLRDIDGTQYF

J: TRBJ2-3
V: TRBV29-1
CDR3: CSAVVLTDTQYF

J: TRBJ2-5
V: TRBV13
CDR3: CASSSWDSPSTQETQYF

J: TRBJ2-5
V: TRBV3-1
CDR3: CASSQVPGRAETQYF

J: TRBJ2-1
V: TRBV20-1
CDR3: CSAAGGGHYNEQFF